These 14 T cell receptor beta chains share one sample of origin, sequenced in a study of blood T cell repertoires in COVID-19. Sequenced by immunoSEQ multiplex PCR; TCRdb stores in-frame clones only, minus some. The table shows roughly 130,000 clones, with just under 85% occurring only once. What was sequenced was PBMCs or T cells enriched from blood (not recorded which). The receptors originated from a man aged 45-60 years who had recovered from COVID-19.

The rearrangement joins TRBV6-2 or TRBV6-3 to TRBJ2-5; possible D gene TRBD2, 5 bases. Trimming removed 4 bases from V and 1 base from J, with 10 bases in between. CDR3 length equals 14 residues. Per the germline V gene, CDR1 is MNHEY and CDR2 is SVGEGT. The CDR3 is CASSLTTTQETQYF. CDR3 bases: TGTGCCAGCAGTTTAACGACTACCCAAGAGACCCAGTACTTC.

This sequence joins TRBV7-2 and TRBJ1-1; tentative D call: TRBD1 (6 bases). Germline V gene sequence: CDR1 SGHTA, CDR2 FQGNSA. The ends were cut back, 6 bases at V and 1 base at J, with 15 bases in the middle. This CDR3 has 15 residues. CDR3 protein: CASSAQGEGNTEAFF. Here the CDR3 DNA reads TGTGCCAGCAGTGCACAGGGCGAGGGGAACACTGAAGCTTTCTTT.

The chain uses TRBV7-2 and TRBJ1-6; unclear D gene. V lost 1 base to trimming and J lost 3 bases, with 13 bases between them. Germline-derived CDR1 and CDR2 are SGHTA and FQGNSA. CDR3 size: 17 residues. The CDR3 protein is CASSLDAQAHYNSPLHF. Here the CDR3 DNA reads TGTGCCAGCAGCTTAGATGCGCAGGCCCACTATAATTCACCCCTCCACTTT.

The genes are TRBV2 and TRBJ2-7; D call uncertain. CDR3 length equals 11 residues. Germline values: CDR1 SNHLY, CDR2 FYNNEI. V was pared by 3 bases and J by 4 bases, with 4 bases between. CDR3 loop: CASSDPYEQYF. The CDR3 coding sequence is TGTGCCAGCAGTGATCCTTACGAGCAGTACTTC.

The J gene is TRBJ2-7, the V gene TRBV4-1; TRBD2 matches 8 bases. Germline V gene data show CDR1 as MGHRA and CDR2 as YSYEKL. This CDR3 has 15 residues. J was trimmed by 4 bases and V by 3 bases; bases with no gene match: 8. The DNA of the CDR3 is TGCGCCAGCAGCCACCTGGCGGGGGGTAGATACGAGCAGTACTTC. Its protein product is CASSHLAGGRYEQYF.

This clone was seen just once. The chain has TRBV19 and TRBJ2-5; perhaps TRBD1 as D (6 bases). Germline CDR1 reads LNHDA; CDR2 reads SQIVND (reference sequence). This CDR3 contains 14 residues. V was cut by 5 bases and J by 5 bases, with 15 bases left in between. The CDR3 sequence: CASSPQQGRETQYF. CDR3 bases: TGTGCCAGTAGTCCTCAACAGGGACGCGAGACCCAGTACTTC.

The chain recombines TRBV19 with TRBJ2-5; 9 bases match TRBD1. V dropped 5 bases and J dropped 4; count of bases not matched to a gene: 5. Germline CDR1 is LNHDA and CDR2 is SQIVND (reference sequence). This CDR3 has 14 residues. The CDR3 spells CASSVQGAGETQYF. For the CDR3, the DNA is TGTGCCAGTAGTGTACAGGGGGCGGGAGAGACCCAGTACTTC.

The chain recombines TRBV6-1 with TRBJ1-1, with D unresolved. V was pared by 2 bases and J by 1 base, with 8 bases between. Germline V gene data show CDR1 as MNHNS and CDR2 as SASEGT. The CDR3 covers 14 residues. This CDR3 reads CASSEFSRNTEAFF. Here the CDR3 DNA reads TGTGCCAGCAGTGAATTCTCCCGGAACACTGAAGCTTTCTTT.

The chain carries TRBV2 and TRBJ2-1; no clear D gene. This CDR3 contains 13 residues. Trimming left V 8 bases short and J 4 bases short, with 12 bases between. The germline V gene encodes CDR1 SNHLY and CDR2 FYNNEI. CDR3 coding DNA: TGTGCCAGCGCGCCAATAGTTTACAATGAGCAGTTCTTC. Amino acids: CASAPIVYNEQFF.

J is TRBJ1-1 and V is TRBV4-3; no firm D call. Per germline, CDR1 LGHNA and CDR2 YSLEER. Trimming shortened V by 1 base and J by 1 base, and 10 bases separated the two germline ends. The CDR3 spans 15 residues. The CDR3 sequence is CASSQGVQTNTEAFF. CDR3 in DNA: TGCGCCAGCAGCCAAGGGGTACAGACGAACACTGAAGCTTTCTTT.

The chain uses TRBV24-1 and TRBJ1-4; 8 bases are a match to TRBD1. CDR3 length equals 13 residues. With 7 bases clipped from V and 6 bases from J, the junction kept 3 bases outside the gene matches. Germline assignment: CDR1 KGHDR and CDR2 SFDVKD. CDR3 in amino acids: CATRGQDHEKLFF. CDR3 DNA: TGTGCCACCAGGGGACAGGATCATGAAAAACTGTTTTTT.

As to this clone: Different DNA sequences within this sample yield the same CDR3. The V gene is TRBV18, the J gene TRBJ1-1; 9 positions agree with TRBD1. The germline V gene has CDR1 KGHSH and CDR2 LQKENI. The length of the CDR3 is 14 residues. V shed 3 bases and J 5 bases; nucleotides not matched to a gene: 4. The chain's CDR3 is CASSPGQGNTEAFF. The CDR3 nucleotides are TGTGCCAGCTCACCGGGACAGGGTAATACTGAAGCTTTCTTT.

V is TRBV7-8 and J is TRBJ1-2; D may be TRBD1 (5 bases). There are 13 residues in the CDR3. The germline CDR1 and CDR2 sequences are SGHVS and FQNEAQ. Trimming removed 2 bases at V and 3 bases at J, with 7 bases between. The CDR3 spells CASSLQGHYGYTF. DNA of the CDR3: TGTGCCAGCAGCTTACAGGGCCACTATGGCTACACCTTC.

About this clone itself: A much bigger clone sits one base away, suggesting this may be a read error. This rearrangement joins TRBV6-4 to TRBJ1-1, with D possibly being TRBD1 (6 bases). V dropped 3 bases and J dropped 1 base, with 6 bases sitting between them. The CDR3 consists of 13 residues. The germline V gene has CDR1 MRHNA and CDR2 SNTAGT. The CDR3 loop is CASSEDRNTEAFF. CDR3 bases: TGTGCCAGCAGTGAGGACAGGAACACTGAAGCTTTCTTT.